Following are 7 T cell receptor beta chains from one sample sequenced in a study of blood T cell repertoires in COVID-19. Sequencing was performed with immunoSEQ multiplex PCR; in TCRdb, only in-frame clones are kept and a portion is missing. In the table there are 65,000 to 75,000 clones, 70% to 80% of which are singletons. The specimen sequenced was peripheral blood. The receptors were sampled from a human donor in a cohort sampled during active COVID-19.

CDR3 sequence (DNA): TGTGCCAGCAGTCTGGGACACACCTCTGGAAACACCATATATTTT. Translation: CASSLGHTSGNTIYF. V usage is TRBV3-1 (or the pseudogene TRBV3-2) and J usage is TRBJ1-3, with a tentative D call TRBD1 (6 bases). The CDR3 sequence is 15 residues long. Germline-derived CDR1 and CDR2 are LGHDT and YNNKEL (reference sequence). Trimming left V 6 bases short and J 0 bases short, with 12 bases between.

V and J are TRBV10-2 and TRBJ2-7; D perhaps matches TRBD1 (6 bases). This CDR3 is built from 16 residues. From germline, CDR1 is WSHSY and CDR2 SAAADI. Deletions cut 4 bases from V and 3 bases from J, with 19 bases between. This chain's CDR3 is CASSGAGQLINYEQYF. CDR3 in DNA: TGCGCCAGCAGTGGCGCCGGACAGTTGATAAACTACGAGCAGTACTTC.

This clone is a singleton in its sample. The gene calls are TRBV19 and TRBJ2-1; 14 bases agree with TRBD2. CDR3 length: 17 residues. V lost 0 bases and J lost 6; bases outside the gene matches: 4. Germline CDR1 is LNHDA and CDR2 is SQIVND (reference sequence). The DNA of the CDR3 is TGTGCCAGTAGTATAGACGGACTAGCGGGGGGAGGCAATGAGCAGTTCTTC. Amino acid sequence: CASSIDGLAGGGNEQFF.

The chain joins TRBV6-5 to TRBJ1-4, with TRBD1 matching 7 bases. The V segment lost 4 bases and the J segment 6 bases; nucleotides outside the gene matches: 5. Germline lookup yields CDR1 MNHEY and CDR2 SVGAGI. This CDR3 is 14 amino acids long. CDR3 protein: CASSSGTEYEKLFF. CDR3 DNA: TGTGCCAGCAGTTCCGGGACAGAATATGAAAAACTGTTTTTT.

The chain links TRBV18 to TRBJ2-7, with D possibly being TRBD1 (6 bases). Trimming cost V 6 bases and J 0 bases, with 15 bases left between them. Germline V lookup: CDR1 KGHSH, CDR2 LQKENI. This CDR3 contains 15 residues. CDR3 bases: TGTGCCAGCTCCCAACGGACAGCGAGCTCCTACGAGCAGTACTTC. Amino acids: CASSQRTASSYEQYF.

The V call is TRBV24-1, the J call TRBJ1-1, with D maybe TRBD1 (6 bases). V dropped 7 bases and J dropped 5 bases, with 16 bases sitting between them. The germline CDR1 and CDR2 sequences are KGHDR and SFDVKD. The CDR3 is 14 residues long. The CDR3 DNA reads TGTGCCACCAGACCTAACAGGGAAAGGACTGAAGCTTTCTTT. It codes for CATRPNRERTEAFF.

The CDR3 loop reads CASSERRGTSGNTDTQYF. For the CDR3, the DNA is TGTGCCAGCAGTGAACGCCGAGGGACTAGCGGCAACACAGATACGCAGTATTTT. This sequence joins TRBV2 and TRBJ2-3; TRBD2 agrees at 11 bases. The junction had 9 bases not matched to a gene; V was cut back by 2 bases and J by 2 bases. CDR3 size: 18 residues. Germline loops: CDR1 SNHLY, CDR2 FYNNEI.